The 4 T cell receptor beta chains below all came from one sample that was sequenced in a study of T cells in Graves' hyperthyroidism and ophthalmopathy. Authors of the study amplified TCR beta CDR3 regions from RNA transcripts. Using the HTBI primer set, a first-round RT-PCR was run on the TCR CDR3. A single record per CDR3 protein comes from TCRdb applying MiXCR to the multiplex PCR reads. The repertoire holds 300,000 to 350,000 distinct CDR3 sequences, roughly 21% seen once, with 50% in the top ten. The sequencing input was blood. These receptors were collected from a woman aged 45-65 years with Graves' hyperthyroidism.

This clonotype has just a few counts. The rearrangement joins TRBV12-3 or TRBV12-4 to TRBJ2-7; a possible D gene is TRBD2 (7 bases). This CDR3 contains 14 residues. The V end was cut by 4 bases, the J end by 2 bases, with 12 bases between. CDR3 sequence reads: CASSSDSGTYEQYF. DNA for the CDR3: TGTGCCAGCAGTTCGGACAGCGGGACCTACGAGCAGTACTTC.

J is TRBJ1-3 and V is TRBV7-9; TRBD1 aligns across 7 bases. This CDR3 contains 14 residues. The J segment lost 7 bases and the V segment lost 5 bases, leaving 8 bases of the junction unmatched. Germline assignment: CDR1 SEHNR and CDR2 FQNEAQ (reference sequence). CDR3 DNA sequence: TGTGCCAGCAGCCCCGCCGTAGGGGGCAACACCATATATTTT. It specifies CASSPAVGGNTIYF.

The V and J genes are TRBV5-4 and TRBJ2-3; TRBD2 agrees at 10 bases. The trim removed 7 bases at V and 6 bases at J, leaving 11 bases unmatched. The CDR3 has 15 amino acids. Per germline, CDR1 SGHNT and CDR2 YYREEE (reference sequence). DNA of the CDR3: TGTGCCAGCCGCCTGGGGGGTAGCGGGAGGGATACGCAGTATTTT. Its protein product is CASRLGGSGRDTQYF.

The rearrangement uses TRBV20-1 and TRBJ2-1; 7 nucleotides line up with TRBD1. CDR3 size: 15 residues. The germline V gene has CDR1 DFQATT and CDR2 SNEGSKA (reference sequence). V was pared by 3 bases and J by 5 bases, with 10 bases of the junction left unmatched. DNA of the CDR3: TGCAGTGCTAGTGCCGGCAGGGGGAGCGACAATGAGCAGTTCTTC. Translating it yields CSASAGRGSDNEQFF.